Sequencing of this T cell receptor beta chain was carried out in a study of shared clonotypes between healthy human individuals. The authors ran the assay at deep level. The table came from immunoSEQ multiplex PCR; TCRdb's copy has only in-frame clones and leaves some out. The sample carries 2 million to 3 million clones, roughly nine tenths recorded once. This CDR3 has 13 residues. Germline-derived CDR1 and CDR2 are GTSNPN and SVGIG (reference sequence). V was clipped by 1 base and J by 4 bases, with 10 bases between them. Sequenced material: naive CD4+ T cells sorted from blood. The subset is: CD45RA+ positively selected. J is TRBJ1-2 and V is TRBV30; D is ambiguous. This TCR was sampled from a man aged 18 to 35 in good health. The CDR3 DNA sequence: TGTGCCTGGAGTGGTCTACCCGGCTATGGCTACACCTTC. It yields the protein CAWSGLPGYGYTF.